This entry lists 19 T cell receptor beta chains sequenced from one sample in a study of T-cell reconstitution after alpha-beta-depleted transplantation in children. During its preparation, the TCRbeta library received unique molecular identifiers. From the PCR reads, TCRdb called clonotypes with MiXCR, one entry per CDR3 protein. Altogether a few hundred thousand distinct CDR3 sequences are present, around 15% being singletons, with the ten largest covering roughly 29%. This specimen consisted of PBMCs, mostly from graft donor cells, obtained 360 days after TCRalphabeta/CD19-depleted stem cell transplant. Receptors were obtained from a boy under two years old who had a stem cell transplant for Wiskott-Aldrich syndrome, so the T cells may come from the graft donor.

The rearrangement joins TRBV9 to TRBJ2-1; D ambiguous. Looked up from germline, CDR1 is SGDLS and CDR2 is YYNGEE. This CDR3 spans 16 amino acids. V dropped 4 bases and J dropped 1 base, with 15 bases sitting between them. CDR3 coding DNA: TGTGCCAGCAGCTACCGACTCAGGCCGTCCTACAATGAGCAGTTCTTC. This codes for CASSYRLRPSYNEQFF.

This clonotype was picked up many times. The J gene is TRBJ2-7, the V gene TRBV27; unclear D gene. V was trimmed by 3 bases and J by 4 bases, leaving 10 bases between them. The CDR3 totals 13 residues. Per the germline V gene, CDR1 is MNHEY and CDR2 is SMNVEV (reference sequence). CDR3 in DNA: TGTGCCAGCAGTTTGGGATCCCCTTACGAGCAGTACTTC. Residues: CASSLGSPYEQYF.

The CDR3 bases are TGTGCCAGCAGCCAAGGGATAGCGGGTTCCAATGAGCAGTTCTTC. Protein sequence: CASSQGIAGSNEQFF. The rearrangement uses TRBV3-1 and TRBJ2-1; 7 bases fit TRBD2. Germline V CDR1 and CDR2: LGHDT, YNNKEL (reference sequence). The CDR3 contains 15 residues. J lost 6 bases, V lost 1 base, and 6 bases had no gene match.

This clonotype occurred a few times. The chain is built from TRBV20-1 and TRBJ1-5; possible D gene TRBD1, 5 bases. Germline CDR1 DFQATT, CDR2 SNEGSKA (reference sequence). This CDR3 is built from 13 residues. Trimming left V 3 bases short and J 7 bases short, with 13 bases between. DNA of the CDR3: TGCAGTGCTAGGCGGGGACGAATCCAGCCCCAGCATTTT. Translation: CSARRGRIQPQHF.

The CDR3 sequence: CAIRPNRVGEQFF. Written as DNA, the CDR3 is TGTGCCATCAGACCCAACAGGGTCGGGGAGCAGTTCTTC. This sequence joins TRBV10-3 and TRBJ2-1; a weak D match, TRBD1 (6 bases). Germline lookup yields CDR1 ENHRY and CDR2 SYGVKD. CDR3 length: 13 amino acids. The V end lost 6 bases, the J end lost 10 bases, and 16 bases lay between the germline ends.

The chain recombines TRBV29-1 with TRBJ1-2; D ambiguous. Germline V gene sequence: CDR1 SQVTM, CDR2 ANQGSEA. The CDR3 is 12 amino acids. Trimming took off 0 bases at V and 4 bases at J, with 6 bases between the two ends. The CDR3 nucleotides are TGCAGCGTTGAAGACGACTCCTATGGCTACACCTTC. Amino acids: CSVEDDSYGYTF. Full variable domain (outside the CDR3, taken from reference TRBV29-1 and TRBJ1-2): SAVISQKPSRDICQRGTSLTIQCQVDSQVTMMFWYRQQPGQSLTLIATANQGSEATYESGFVIDKFPISRPNLTFSTLTVSNMSPEDSSIYLCSVEDDSYGYTFGSGTRLTVV.

The gene calls are TRBV6-2 or TRBV6-3 and TRBJ2-7, with D possibly matching TRBD2 (6 bases). The V and J ends lost 4 bases and 2 bases respectively, with 15 bases between them. Germline values: CDR1 MNHEY, CDR2 SVGEGT. There are 15 residues in the CDR3. CDR3 region: CASSWGVQQAYEQYF. In DNA form, the CDR3 reads TGTGCCAGCAGTTGGGGGGTCCAGCAGGCCTACGAGCAGTACTTC.

This clonotype was picked up a small number of times. The rearrangement uses TRBV7-9 and TRBJ1-1; unclear D gene. This CDR3 is 14 amino acids long. Germline V gene data show CDR1 as SEHNR and CDR2 as FQNEAQ (reference sequence). Deletions cut 7 bases from V and 1 base from J, with 13 bases between. This CDR3 is CASTPRAGNTEAFF. The DNA of the CDR3 is TGTGCCAGCACCCCGAGGGCAGGGAACACTGAAGCTTTCTTT.

The CDR3 spells CASSLAQLGGDTQYF. The CDR3 DNA sequence: TGTGCCAGCAGCTTAGCCCAATTAGGGGGGGATACGCAGTATTTT. The V call is TRBV7-2, the J call TRBJ2-3; D is perhaps TRBD1 or TRBD2 (6 bases each). Germline V gives CDR1 SGHTA, CDR2 FQGNSA. V was pared by 0 bases and J by 6 bases, with 13 bases between. This CDR3 is built from 15 residues. Filled out from reference TRBV7-2 and TRBJ2-3, the complete variable domain reads GAGVSQSPSNKVTEKGKDVELRCDPISGHTALYWYRQSLGQGLEFLIYFQGNSAPDKSGLPSDRFSAERTGGSVSTLTIQRTQQEDSAVYLCASSLAQLGGDTQYFGPGTRLTVL.

The chain carries TRBV19 and TRBJ2-3; a weak D match, TRBD1 (6 bases). This CDR3 contains 16 residues. Germline V CDR1 and CDR2: LNHDA, SQIVND (reference sequence). The V and J ends lost 2 bases and 2 bases respectively, with 14 bases between them. The DNA of the CDR3 is TGTGCCAGTAGTATACAGGGGCCCCCACTCACAGATACGCAGTATTTT. Protein sequence: CASSIQGPPLTDTQYF.

This clonotype has a handful of counts. This rearrangement joins TRBV20-1 to TRBJ2-5, with TRBD1 identical over 8 bases. The CDR3 has 17 residues. V was pared by 2 bases and J by 4 bases, with 15 bases of the junction left unmatched. The germline CDR1 and CDR2 sequences are DFQATT and SNEGSKA (reference sequence). The CDR3 nucleotides are TGCAGTGCTAGAAGGCGGTTGCCAGGGGGCACAGGAGAGACCCAGTACTTC. Protein sequence: CSARRRLPGGTGETQYF.

The genes are TRBV16 and TRBJ2-1; 9 bases align to TRBD2. Losses at the gene ends were 1 base for V and 6 bases for J; bases not matched to a gene: 10. Germline CDR1 and CDR2: KGHSY and FQNENV. The length of the CDR3 is 17 residues. CDR3 loop: CASSQWGAGTSPNEQFF. The CDR3 region has the DNA TGTGCCAGCAGCCAATGGGGAGCCGGGACTAGCCCCAATGAGCAGTTCTTC.

The chain is built from TRBV6-2 or TRBV6-3 and TRBJ2-1; the D is unclear. V lost 4 bases and J 4 bases, leaving 11 bases between the germline ends. The CDR3 runs 14 residues. Germline lookup yields CDR1 MNHEY and CDR2 SVGEGT. CDR3 sequence reads: CASSWQVKYNEQFF. CDR3 sequence (DNA): TGTGCCAGCAGTTGGCAGGTGAAATACAATGAGCAGTTCTTC.

The chain has TRBV4-3 and TRBJ2-2, with no clear D. The CDR3 covers 13 residues. Germline loops: CDR1 LGHNA, CDR2 YSLEER. Trimming removed 1 base from V and 9 bases from J, with 9 bases in between. CDR3 nucleotides: TGCGCCAGCAGCCAAGGTGTGGCCCGGGAGCTGTTTTTT. Translated: CASSQGVARELFF.

The chain is built from TRBV28 and TRBJ1-5; the D gene is possibly TRBD1 (5 bases). This CDR3 region has 14 residues. V was shortened by 0 bases and J by 4 bases, with 7 bases between the two germline ends. Germline assignment: CDR1 MDHEN and CDR2 SYDVKM. The DNA of the CDR3 is TGTGCCAGCAGTTTATGGGGGGGAAATCAGCCCCAGCATTTT. Protein product: CASSLWGGNQPQHF.

The gene calls are TRBV12-3 or TRBV12-4 and TRBJ1-2, with D uncertain. Trimming removed 3 bases from V and 4 bases from J, with 9 bases in between. The CDR3 totals 13 residues. CDR3 DNA sequence: TGTGCCAGCAGTTTCCGTTACGTCTATGGCTACACCTTC. Residues: CASSFRYVYGYTF.

The rearrangement joins TRBV5-1 to TRBJ2-1; maybe TRBD1 (7 bases). V was shortened by 3 bases and J by 4 bases, with 14 bases between the two germline ends. The CDR3 contains 15 residues. Germline V gene lookup returns CDR1 SGHRS and CDR2 YFSETQ. CDR3 protein: CASSSRRDSYNEQFF. CDR3 DNA: TGCGCCAGCAGCTCCAGGCGGGACAGTTACAATGAGCAGTTCTTC.

V usage is TRBV10-1 and J usage is TRBJ2-2; weak D call: TRBD2 (5 bases). V was cut by 8 bases and J by 4 bases, with 14 bases left in between. Germline CDR1 and CDR2: WNHNN and SYGVQD (reference sequence). This CDR3 contains 14 residues. CDR3 amino acids: CASGRGSGTGELFF. In nucleotides, the CDR3 is TGCGCCAGCGGTAGAGGGTCCGGCACCGGGGAGCTGTTTTTT.

This sequence joins TRBV11-2 and TRBJ2-4; the D gene is possibly TRBD2 (7 bases). From germline, CDR1 is SGHAT and CDR2 FQNNGV. V lost 2 bases and J 1 base, leaving 24 bases between the germline ends. The CDR3 runs 20 residues. CDR3 bases: TGTGCCAGCAGCTTAAGGGGGTCTTCGCGGGAGCCGTGGGCCAAAAACATTCAGTACTTC. It translates to CASSLRGSSREPWAKNIQYF.